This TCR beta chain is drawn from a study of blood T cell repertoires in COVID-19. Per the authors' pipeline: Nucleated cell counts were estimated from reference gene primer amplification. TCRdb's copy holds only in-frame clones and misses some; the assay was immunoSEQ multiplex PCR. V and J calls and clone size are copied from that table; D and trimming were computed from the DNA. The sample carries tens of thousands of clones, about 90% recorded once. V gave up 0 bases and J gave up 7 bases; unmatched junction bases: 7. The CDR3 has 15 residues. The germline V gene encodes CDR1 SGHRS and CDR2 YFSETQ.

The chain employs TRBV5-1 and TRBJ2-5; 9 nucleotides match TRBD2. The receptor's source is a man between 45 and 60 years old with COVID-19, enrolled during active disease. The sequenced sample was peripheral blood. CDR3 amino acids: CASSLGTSAPGTQYF. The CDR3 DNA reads TGCGCCAGCAGCTTGGGGACTAGCGCCCCTGGGACCCAGTACTTC. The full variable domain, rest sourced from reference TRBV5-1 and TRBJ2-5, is KAGVTQTPRYLIKTRGQQVTLSCSPISGHRSVSWYQQTPGQGLQFLFEYFSETQRNKGNFPGRFSGRQFSNSRSEMNVSTLELGDSALYLCASSLGTSAPGTQYFGPGTRLLVL.